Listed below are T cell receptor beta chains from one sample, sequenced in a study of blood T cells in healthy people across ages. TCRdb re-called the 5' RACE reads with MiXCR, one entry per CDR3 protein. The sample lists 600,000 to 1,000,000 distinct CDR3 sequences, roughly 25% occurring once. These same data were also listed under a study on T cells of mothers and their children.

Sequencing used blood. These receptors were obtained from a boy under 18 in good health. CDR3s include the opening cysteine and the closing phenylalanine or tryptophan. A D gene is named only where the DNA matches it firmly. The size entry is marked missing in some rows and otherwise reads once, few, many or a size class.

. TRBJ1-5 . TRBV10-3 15 TGTGCCATCAGTGAGTCGTTGGGGTCGGTTCAGCCCCAGCATTTT CAISESLGSVQPQHF
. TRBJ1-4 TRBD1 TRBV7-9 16 TGTGCCAGCAGCTTAGGCCCGACAGGGAGAAATGAAAAACTGTTTTTT CASSLGPTGRNEKLFF
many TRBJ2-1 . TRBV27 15 TGTGCCAGCAGTTTCTCGGGACTGGGGGACAATGAGCAGTTCTTC CASSFSGLGDNEQFF
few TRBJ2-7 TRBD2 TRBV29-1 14 TGCAGCGTTCCCCTAGCGGGGAATATCTACGAGCAGTACTTC CSVPLAGNIYEQYF
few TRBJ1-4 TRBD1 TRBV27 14 TGTGCCAGCAGCCCGACAGGGATCTTCGGTAAACTGTTTTTT CASSPTGIFGKLFF
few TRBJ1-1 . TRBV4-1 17 TGCGCCAGCAGCCAAGTAGCCCCAAAAAGACAGAACACTGAAGCTTTCTTT CASSQVAPKRQNTEAFF
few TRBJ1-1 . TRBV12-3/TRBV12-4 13 TGTGCCAGCAGCCCCGAGGAAAACACTGAAGCTTTCTTT CASSPEENTEAFF
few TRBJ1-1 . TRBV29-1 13 TGCAGCGTTGCACCGGGGGCGAACACTGAAGCTTTCTTT CSVAPGANTEAFF
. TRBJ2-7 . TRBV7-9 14 TGTGCCAGCAGCTTTGGTGAGGAATCCTACGAGCAGTACTTC CASSFGEESYEQYF
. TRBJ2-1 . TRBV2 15 TGTGCCAGCAGTGAAGCGCTTCGGCTAGGTCATGAGCAGTTCTTC CASSEALRLGHEQFF
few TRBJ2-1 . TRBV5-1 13 TGCGCCAGCTTCCTTGAGGTACGGACTGAGCAGTTCTTC CASFLEVRTEQFF
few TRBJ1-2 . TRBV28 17 TGTGCCAGCAGTCCTCACCTAGAGACAGCGGTACTTTATGGCTACACCTTC CASSPHLETAVLYGYTF
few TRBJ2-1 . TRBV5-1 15 TGCGCCAGCAGCGCTGGGACAACAAATGACAATGAGCAGTTCTTC CASSAGTTNDNEQFF
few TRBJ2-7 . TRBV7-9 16 TGTGCCAGCAGCGTTCCGACCGGGACAAAGCCCTACGAGCAGTACTTC CASSVPTGTKPYEQYF
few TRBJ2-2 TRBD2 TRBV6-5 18 TGTGCCAGCAGTTACTGGACTAGCGGGGGGGCAGGGACCGGGGAGCTGTTTTTT CASSYWTSGGAGTGELFF
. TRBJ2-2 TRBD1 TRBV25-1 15 TGTGCCAGCAGTGGGGGACAGGGGGCTATCGGGGAGCTGTTTTTT CASSGGQGAIGELFF
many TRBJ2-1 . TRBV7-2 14 TGTGCCAGCAGCTCAGAGGGAGGAACTACTGAGCAGTTCTTC CASSSEGGTTEQFF
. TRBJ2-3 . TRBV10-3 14 TGTGCCATCAGTGAGAGGACAGATTCAGATACGCAGTATTTT CAISERTDSDTQYF
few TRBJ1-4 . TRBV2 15 TGTGCCAGCAGTGCCTGGCAGGGCGCAGGGGAAAAACTGTTTTTT CASSAWQGAGEKLFF
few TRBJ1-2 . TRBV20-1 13 TGCAGTGCGTCGACCGGGACGGATTATGGCCACACCTTC CSASTGTDYGHTF
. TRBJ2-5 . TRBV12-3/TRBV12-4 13 TGTGCCAGCAGTTTGTGGGGGACGCGAGAGCAGTACTTC CASSLWGTREQYF
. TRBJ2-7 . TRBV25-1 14 TGTGCCAGCAGTGAATATCAGGGGAACTACGAGCAGTACTTC CASSEYQGNYEQYF
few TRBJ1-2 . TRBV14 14 TGTGCCAGCAGCCGATTGGGGGCCAGCTATGGCTACACCTTC CASSRLGASYGYTF
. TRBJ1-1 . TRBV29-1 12 TGCAGCGTTGATAGGAGGAACACTGAAGCTTTCTTT CSVDRRNTEAFF
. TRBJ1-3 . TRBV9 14 TGTGCCAGCAGCGCCAGTACCCCTGGAAACACCATATATTTT CASSASTPGNTIYF
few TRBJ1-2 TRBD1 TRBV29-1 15 TGCAGCGTTGAAGTTCAGGGGGCCGGCGGCTATGGCTACACCTTC CSVEVQGAGGYGYTF
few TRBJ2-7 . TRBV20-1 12 TGCAGTGCGGCGGAAAGCTCCTACGAGCAGTACTTC CSAAESSYEQYF
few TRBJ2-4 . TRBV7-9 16 TGTGCCAGCAGTCCCGGTAACGAGCTAGCCAAAAACATTCAGTACTTC CASSPGNELAKNIQYF
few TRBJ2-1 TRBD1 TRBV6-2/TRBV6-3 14 TGTGCCAGCAGTAGTTCCCAGGGGGCGGCTGAGCAGTTCTTC CASSSSQGAAEQFF
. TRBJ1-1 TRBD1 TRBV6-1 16 TGTGCCAGCAGTGAAGCGACCGGGACAGGGCAGACTGAAGCTTTCTTT CASSEATGTGQTEAFF
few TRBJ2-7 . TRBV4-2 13 TGTGCCAGCAGCCAAGTCCTACCTGGCGAGCAGTACTTC CASSQVLPGEQYF
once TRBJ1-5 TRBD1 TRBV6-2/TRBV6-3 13 TGTGCCAGCAGAACGACAGGGCGTCAGCCCCAGCATTTT CASRTTGRQPQHF
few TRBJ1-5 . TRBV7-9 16 TGTGCCAGCAGCTTAGGGGGGGTAGGGCCACATCAGCCCCAGCATTTT CASSLGGVGPHQPQHF
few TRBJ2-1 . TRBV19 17 TGTGCCAGTAGTATAGGGGCTCGGCGGGGCGCCTACAATGAGCAGTTCTTC CASSIGARRGAYNEQFF
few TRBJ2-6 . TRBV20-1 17 TGCAGTGCTAGATCCAGGCAGGGAGGTACTGGGGCCAACGTCCTGACTTTC CSARSRQGGTGANVLTF
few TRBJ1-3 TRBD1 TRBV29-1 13 TGCAGCGCAACAGGGGAGACGGGAAACACCATATATTTT CSATGETGNTIYF
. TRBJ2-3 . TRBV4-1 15 TGCGCCAGCAGCCCAGCCCAACTAGCATCAGATACGCAGTATTTT CASSPAQLASDTQYF
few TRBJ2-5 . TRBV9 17 TGTGCCAGCAGCGTAGAGGGGCTAGCGCAACTTGGCGAGACCCAGTACTTC CASSVEGLAQLGETQYF
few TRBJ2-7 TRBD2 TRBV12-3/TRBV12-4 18 TGTGCCAGCAGTTTAAGACTAGCGGGGGCCGTCCCCTCCTACGAGCAGTACTTC CASSLRLAGAVPSYEQYF
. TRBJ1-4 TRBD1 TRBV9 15 TGTGCCAGCAGCGTAAGGGGGCAGGCTAATGAAAAACTGTTTTTT CASSVRGQANEKLFF
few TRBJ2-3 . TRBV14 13 TGTGCCAGCAGCCAAGACCCGGCCACGACACAGTATTTT CASSQDPATTQYF